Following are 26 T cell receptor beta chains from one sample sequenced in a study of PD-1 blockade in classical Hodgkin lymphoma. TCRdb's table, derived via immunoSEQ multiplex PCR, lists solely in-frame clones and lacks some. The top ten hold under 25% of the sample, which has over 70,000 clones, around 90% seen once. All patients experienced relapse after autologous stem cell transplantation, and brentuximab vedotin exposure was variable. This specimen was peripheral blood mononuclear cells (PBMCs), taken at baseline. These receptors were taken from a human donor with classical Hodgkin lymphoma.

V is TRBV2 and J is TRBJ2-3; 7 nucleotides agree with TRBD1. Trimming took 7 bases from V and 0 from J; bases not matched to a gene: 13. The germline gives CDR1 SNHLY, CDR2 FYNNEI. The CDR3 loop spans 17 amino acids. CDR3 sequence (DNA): TGTGCCAGCATACCGACCCAGGACAGGTTTAGCACAGATACGCAGTATTTT. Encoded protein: CASIPTQDRFSTDTQYF.

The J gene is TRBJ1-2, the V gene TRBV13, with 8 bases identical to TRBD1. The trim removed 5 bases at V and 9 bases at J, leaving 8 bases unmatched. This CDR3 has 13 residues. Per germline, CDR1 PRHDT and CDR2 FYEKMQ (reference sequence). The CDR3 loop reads CASSPRQGSSYTF. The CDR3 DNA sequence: TGTGCCAGCAGCCCTCGACAGGGGTCGAGCTACACCTTC.

The CDR3 coding sequence is TGTGCCAGCAGTGCGCCAATGAACACTGAAGCTTTCTTT. Protein sequence: CASSAPMNTEAFF. The chain uses TRBV2 and TRBJ1-1; unclear D gene. Germline-derived CDR1 and CDR2 are SNHLY and FYNNEI. Between the trimmed V and J ends, which lost 4 bases and 0 bases, there was a span of 6 bases. This CDR3 is built from 13 residues.

The CDR3 region has the DNA TGTGCCAGCAGTGACTCGCCTAGCGGGAGTTCCACAGATACGCAGTATTTT. This gives the protein CASSDSPSGSSTDTQYF. The rearrangement joins TRBV6-4 to TRBJ2-3; 10 bases are a match to TRBD2. J was trimmed by 2 bases and V by 0 bases; bases with no gene match: 5. Germline values: CDR1 MRHNA, CDR2 SNTAGT. CDR3 length: 17 amino acids.

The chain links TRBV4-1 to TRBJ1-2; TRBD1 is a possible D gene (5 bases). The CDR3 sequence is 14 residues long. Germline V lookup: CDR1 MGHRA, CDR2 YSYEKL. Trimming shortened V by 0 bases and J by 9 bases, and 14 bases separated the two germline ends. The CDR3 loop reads CASSQESGLVSYTF. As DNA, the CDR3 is TGCGCCAGCAGCCAAGAGTCAGGGTTGGTGAGCTACACCTTC.

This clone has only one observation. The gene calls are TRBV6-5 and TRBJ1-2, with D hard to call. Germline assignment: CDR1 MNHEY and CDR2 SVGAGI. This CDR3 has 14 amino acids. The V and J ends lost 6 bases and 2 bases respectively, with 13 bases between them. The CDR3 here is CASRGLGLNYGYTF. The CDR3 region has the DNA TGTGCCAGCAGGGGCTTGGGCCTAAACTATGGCTACACCTTC.

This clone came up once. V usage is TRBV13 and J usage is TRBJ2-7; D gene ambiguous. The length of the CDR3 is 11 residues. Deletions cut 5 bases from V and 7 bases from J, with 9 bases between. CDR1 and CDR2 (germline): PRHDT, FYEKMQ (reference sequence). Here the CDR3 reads CASSITAEQYF. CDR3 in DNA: TGTGCCAGCAGCATTACAGCGGAGCAGTACTTC.

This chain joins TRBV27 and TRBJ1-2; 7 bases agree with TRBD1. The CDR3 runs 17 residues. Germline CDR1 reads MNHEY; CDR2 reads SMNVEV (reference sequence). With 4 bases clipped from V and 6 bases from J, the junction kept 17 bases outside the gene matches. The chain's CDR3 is CASSSQGGSSIRHGYTF. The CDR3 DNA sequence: TGTGCCAGCAGTTCCCAGGGGGGCTCCTCAATTCGTCATGGCTACACCTTC.

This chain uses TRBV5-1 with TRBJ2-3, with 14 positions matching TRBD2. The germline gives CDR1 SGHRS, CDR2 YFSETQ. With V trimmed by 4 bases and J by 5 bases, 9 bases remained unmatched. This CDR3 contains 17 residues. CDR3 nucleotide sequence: TGCGCCAGCAGCCTGGCCGGGACTAGCGGGAGCTTAGATACGCAGTATTTT. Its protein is CASSLAGTSGSLDTQYF. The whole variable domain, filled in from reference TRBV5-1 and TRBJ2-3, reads KAGVTQTPRYLIKTRGQQVTLSCSPISGHRSVSWYQQTPGQGLQFLFEYFSETQRNKGNFPGRFSGRQFSNSRSEMNVSTLELGDSALYLCASSLAGTSGSLDTQYFGPGTRLTVL.

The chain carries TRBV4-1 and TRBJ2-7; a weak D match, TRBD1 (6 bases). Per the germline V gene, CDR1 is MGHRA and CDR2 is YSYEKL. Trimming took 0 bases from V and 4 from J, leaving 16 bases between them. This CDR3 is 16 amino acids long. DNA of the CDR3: TGCGCCAGCAGCCAAGAAGCACGGGACATGATGTACGAGCAGTACTTC. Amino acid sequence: CASSQEARDMMYEQYF.

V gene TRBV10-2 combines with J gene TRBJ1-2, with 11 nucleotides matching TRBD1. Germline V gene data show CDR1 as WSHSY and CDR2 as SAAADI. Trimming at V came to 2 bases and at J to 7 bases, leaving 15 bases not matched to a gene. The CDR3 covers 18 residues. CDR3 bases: TGCGCCAGCAGTGAGCCCCTGGACAGGGGGCTAATTCGTCTTGGCTACACCTTC. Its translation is CASSEPLDRGLIRLGYTF.

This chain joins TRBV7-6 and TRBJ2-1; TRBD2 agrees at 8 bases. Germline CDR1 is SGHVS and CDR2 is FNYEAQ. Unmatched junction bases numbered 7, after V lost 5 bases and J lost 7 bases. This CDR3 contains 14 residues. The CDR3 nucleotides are TGTGCCAGCAGCACAACTAGCGGAATAAATGAGCAGTTCTTC. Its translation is CASSTTSGINEQFF.

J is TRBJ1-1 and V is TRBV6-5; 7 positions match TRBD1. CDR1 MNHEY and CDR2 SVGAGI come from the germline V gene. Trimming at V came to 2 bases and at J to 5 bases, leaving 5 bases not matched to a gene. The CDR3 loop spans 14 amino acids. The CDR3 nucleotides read TGTGCCAGCAGTTACGAAGGGGGCCGGACTGAAGCTTTCTTT. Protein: CASSYEGGRTEAFF.

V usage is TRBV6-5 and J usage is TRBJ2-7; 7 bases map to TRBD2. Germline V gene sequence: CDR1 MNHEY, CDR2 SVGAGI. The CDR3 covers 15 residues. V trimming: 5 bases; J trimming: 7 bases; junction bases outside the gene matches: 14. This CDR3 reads CASSQPSREVWEQYF. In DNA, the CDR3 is TGTGCCAGCAGTCAGCCCTCTCGGGAGGTTTGGGAGCAGTACTTC.

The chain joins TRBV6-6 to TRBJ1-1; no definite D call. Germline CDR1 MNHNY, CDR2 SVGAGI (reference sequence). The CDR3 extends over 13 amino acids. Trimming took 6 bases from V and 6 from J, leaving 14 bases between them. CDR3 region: CASSPALLAEAFF. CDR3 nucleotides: TGTGCCAGCAGCCCTGCTCTGTTGGCTGAAGCTTTCTTT.

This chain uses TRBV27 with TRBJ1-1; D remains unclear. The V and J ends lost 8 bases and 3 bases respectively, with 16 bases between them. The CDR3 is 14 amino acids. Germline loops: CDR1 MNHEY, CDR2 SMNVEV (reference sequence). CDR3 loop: CASRSLLGDTEAFF. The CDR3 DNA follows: TGTGCCAGCCGCTCCCTTCTGGGAGACACTGAAGCTTTCTTT.

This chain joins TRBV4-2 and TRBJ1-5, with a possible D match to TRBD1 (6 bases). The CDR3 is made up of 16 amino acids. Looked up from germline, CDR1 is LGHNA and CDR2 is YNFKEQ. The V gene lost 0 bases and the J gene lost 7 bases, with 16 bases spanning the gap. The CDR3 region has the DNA TGTGCCAGCAGCCAAGATCAAGGGGGAAGACGCCAGCCCCAGCATTTT. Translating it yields CASSQDQGGRRQPQHF.

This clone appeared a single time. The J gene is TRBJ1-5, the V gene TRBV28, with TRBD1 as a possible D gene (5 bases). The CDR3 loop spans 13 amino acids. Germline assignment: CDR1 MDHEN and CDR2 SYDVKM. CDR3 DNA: TGTGTAACGACAGTGACGTCCAATCAGCCCCAGCATTTT. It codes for CVTTVTSNQPQHF.

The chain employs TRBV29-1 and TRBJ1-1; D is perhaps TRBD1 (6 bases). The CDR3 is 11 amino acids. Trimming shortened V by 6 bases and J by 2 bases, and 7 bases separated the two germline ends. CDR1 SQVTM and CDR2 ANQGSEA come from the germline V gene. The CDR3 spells CSVDRNTEAFF. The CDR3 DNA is TGCAGCGTGGACAGAAACACTGAAGCTTTCTTT.

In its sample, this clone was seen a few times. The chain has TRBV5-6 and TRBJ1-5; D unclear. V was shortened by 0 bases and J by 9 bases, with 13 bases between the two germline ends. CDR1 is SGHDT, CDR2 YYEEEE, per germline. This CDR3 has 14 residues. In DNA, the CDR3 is TGTGCCAGCAGCTTGGAGGCAGCAGAAGGGCCCCAGCATTTT. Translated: CASSLEAAEGPQHF.

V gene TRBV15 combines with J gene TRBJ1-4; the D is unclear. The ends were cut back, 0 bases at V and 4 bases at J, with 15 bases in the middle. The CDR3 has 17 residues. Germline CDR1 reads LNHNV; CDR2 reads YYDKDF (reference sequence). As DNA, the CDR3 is TGTGCCACCAGCAGAGATAGGGCCTCAGTCTTTAATGAAAAACTGTTTTTT. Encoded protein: CATSRDRASVFNEKLFF.

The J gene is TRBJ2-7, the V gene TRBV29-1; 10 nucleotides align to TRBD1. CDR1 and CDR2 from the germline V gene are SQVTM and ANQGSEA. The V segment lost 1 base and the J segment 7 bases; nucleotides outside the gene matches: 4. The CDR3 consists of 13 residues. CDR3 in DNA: TGCAGCGTTGAAGGACAGGGGGCGAGGGAGCAGTACTTC. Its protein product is CSVEGQGAREQYF.

DNA of the CDR3: TGTGCCAGCGGGTCTGTATCCGTGTCCTACGAGCAGTACTTC. Translated, it gives CASGSVSVSYEQYF. The J gene is TRBJ2-7, the V gene TRBV6-5; D not resolved. Trimming pared 8 bases from V and 1 base from J, leaving 15 bases between. The germline CDR1 and CDR2 sequences are MNHEY and SVGAGI. The CDR3 spans 14 residues.

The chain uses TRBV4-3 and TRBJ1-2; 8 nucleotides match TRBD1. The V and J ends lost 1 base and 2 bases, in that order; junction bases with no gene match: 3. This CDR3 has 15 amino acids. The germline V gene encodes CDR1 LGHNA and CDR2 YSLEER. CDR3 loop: CASSQGTGLNYGYTF. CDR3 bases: TGCGCCAGCAGCCAAGGGACAGGGCTCAACTATGGCTACACCTTC.

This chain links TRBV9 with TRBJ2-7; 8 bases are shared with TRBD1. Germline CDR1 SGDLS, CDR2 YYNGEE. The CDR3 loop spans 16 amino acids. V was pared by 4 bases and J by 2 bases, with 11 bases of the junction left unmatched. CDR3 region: CASSPTGQAITYEQYF. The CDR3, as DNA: TGTGCCAGCAGCCCCACGGGACAGGCCATAACCTACGAGCAGTACTTC. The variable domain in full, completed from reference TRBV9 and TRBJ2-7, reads DSGVTQTPKHLITATGQRVTLRCSPRSGDLSVYWYQQSLDQGLQFLIQYYNGEERAKGNILERFSAQQFPDLHSELNLSSLELGDSALYFCASSPTGQAITYEQYFGPGTRLTVT.

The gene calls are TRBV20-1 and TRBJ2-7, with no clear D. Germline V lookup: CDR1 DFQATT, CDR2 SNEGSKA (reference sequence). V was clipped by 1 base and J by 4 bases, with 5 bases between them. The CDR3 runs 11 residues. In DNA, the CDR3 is TGCAGTGCTAGAGGGGCGTACGAGCAGTACTTC. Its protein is CSARGAYEQYF.